This entry lists 6 T cell receptor beta chains sequenced from one sample in a study of CD8+ T cells in alopecia areata. Sequencing templates came from extracted RNA that was reverse transcribed into cDNA. Profiled with immunoSEQ multiplex PCR; TCRdb holds only in-frame clones, not every one. The sample includes under 200,000 clones, just over 65% of them seen just once. Specified treatment: oral pan-JAK inhibitor, 5-10 mg twice daily. The sample here was CD4+ T cells sorted from blood, taken at week 4, from a patient treated with tofacitinib. These receptors were obtained from a human donor with alopecia areata.

The chain uses TRBV29-1 and TRBJ1-2, with D uncertain. V was trimmed by 5 bases and J by 4 bases, leaving 11 bases between them. Germline V CDR1 and CDR2: SQVTM, ANQGSEA. The CDR3 runs to 12 residues. The CDR3 region is CSVIRGVYGYTF. In DNA form, the CDR3 reads TGCAGCGTTATTCGCGGCGTCTATGGCTACACCTTC.

This clone is medium-sized. The chain couples TRBV4-3 to TRBJ1-4; weak D call: TRBD1 (6 bases). CDR1 and CDR2 from the germline V gene are LGHNA and YSLEER. The CDR3 has 16 residues. The V end was cut by 0 bases, the J end by 5 bases, with 13 bases between. CDR3 in DNA: TGCGCCAGCAGCCAAGATTTGGGGGCGGTAAATGAAAAACTGTTTTTT. Translation gives CASSQDLGAVNEKLFF.

A few counts support this clone. The gene calls are TRBV30 and TRBJ2-1; a possible D gene is TRBD2 (5 bases). Germline loops: CDR1 GTSNPN, CDR2 SVGIG (reference sequence). The V and J ends lost 7 bases and 2 bases respectively, with 15 bases between them. This CDR3 spans 14 amino acids. CDR3 DNA sequence: TGTGCCTCAAGAGACCCCGGGGCCTACAATGAGCAGTTCTTC. It yields the protein CASRDPGAYNEQFF.

J is TRBJ2-5 and V is TRBV25-1; possible D gene TRBD2, 6 bases. V was pared by 2 bases and J by 5 bases, with 18 bases between. Germline CDR1 MGHDK, CDR2 SYGVNS. The CDR3 is 16 amino acids. The CDR3 DNA reads TGTGCCAGCAGTGAAGGGAGGCTAGCAAGTAGGGAGACCCAGTACTTC. Translating it yields CASSEGRLASRETQYF.

V is TRBV14 and J is TRBJ2-3; a possible D gene is TRBD2 (5 bases). The CDR3 length is 13 residues. V lost 5 bases to trimming and J lost 3 bases, with 9 bases between them. Germline CDR1 reads SGHDN; CDR2 reads FVKESK. CDR3 sequence (DNA): TGTGCCAGCAGCACGACGGGGACAGATACGCAGTATTTT. Amino acid sequence: CASSTTGTDTQYF.

This clone occurred once. The rearrangement uses TRBV6-5 and TRBJ1-6; D gene ambiguous. The CDR3 contains 15 residues. Per the germline V gene, CDR1 is MNHEY and CDR2 is SVGAGI. V shed 5 bases and J shed 0 bases, with 8 bases lying between them. The CDR3 here is CASSTEGSYNSPLHF. CDR3 coding DNA: TGTGCCAGCAGTACCGAGGGCTCCTATAATTCACCCCTCCACTTT.